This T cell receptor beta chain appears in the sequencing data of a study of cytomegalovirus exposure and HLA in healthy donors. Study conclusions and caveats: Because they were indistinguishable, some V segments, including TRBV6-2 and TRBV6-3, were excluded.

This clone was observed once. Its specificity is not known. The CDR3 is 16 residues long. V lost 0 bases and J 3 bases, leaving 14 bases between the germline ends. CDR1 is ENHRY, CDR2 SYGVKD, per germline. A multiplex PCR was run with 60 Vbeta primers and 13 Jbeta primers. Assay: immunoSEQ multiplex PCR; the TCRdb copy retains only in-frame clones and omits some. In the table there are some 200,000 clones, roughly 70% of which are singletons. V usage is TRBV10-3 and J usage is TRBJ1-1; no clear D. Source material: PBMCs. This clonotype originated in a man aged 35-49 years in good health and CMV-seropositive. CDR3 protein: CAISESSRFRDTEAFF. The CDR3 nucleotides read TGTGCCATCAGTGAGTCGAGTCGATTCCGAGACACTGAAGCTTTCTTT.